These T cell receptor beta chains were read from a single sample in a study of T cell responses to AZD1222 COVID-19 vaccine. Libraries were prepared by immunoSEQ multiplex PCR; TCRdb keeps only in-frame clonotypes and omits some of them. The table lists about 100,000 clones, 87% of them singletons. The sample consisted of peripheral blood, taken on day 0 of AZD1222 vaccination. The receptors were gathered from an adult in good health. Both conserved end residues are part of each CDR3. A D gene is named only where the DNA matches it firmly. Clone size, where shown, is once, few, many, or a class for clones that have expanded.

v_call,d_call,clone_size,j_call,cdr3_nt,cdr3_aa
TRBV12-3/TRBV12-4,NA,NA,TRBJ2-7,TGTGCCAGCGGCGAGAAAAGTTACGAGCAGTACTTC,CASGEKSYEQYF
TRBV3-1/TRBV3-2,TRBD1,NA,TRBJ1-1,TGTGCCAGCAGCCAGAGTTTCCAGGGGGCAAGGACTGAAGCTTTCTTT,CASSQSFQGARTEAFF
TRBV30,NA,NA,TRBJ1-2,TGTGCCTGGAGTCTTAACTATGGCTACACCTTC,CAWSLNYGYTF
TRBV10-1,NA,NA,TRBJ1-1,TGCGCCAGCAGCCGGGGCTTGAACACTGAAGCTTTCTTT,CASSRGLNTEAFF
TRBV7-2,NA,NA,TRBJ2-1,TGTGCCAGCAGCTTAGTTGGAGCGGGCTTAAATGAGCAGTTCTTC,CASSLVGAGLNEQFF
TRBV24-1,NA,NA,TRBJ2-3,TGTGCCACCAGTGTAGGCTACACAGATACGCAGTATTTT,CATSVGYTDTQYF
TRBV21-1,NA,NA,TRBJ1-6,TGTGCCAGCAGCAAAGTCTTTCCGGGACACCGAACCTATAATTCACCCCTCCACTTT,CASSKVFPGHRTYNSPLHF
TRBV2,NA,NA,TRBJ1-1,TGTGCCAGCGGAACCAGGGGCACTGAAGCTTTCTTT,CASGTRGTEAFF
TRBV3-1/TRBV3-2,TRBD2,NA,TRBJ2-1,TGTGCCAGCAGCCAGCGGGGGGTAACCTACAATGAGCAGTTCTTC,CASSQRGVTYNEQFF
TRBV2,NA,NA,TRBJ2-3,TGTGCCAGCAGGTTAAGGGGGGCGGGGGCAGATACGCAGTATTTT,CASRLRGAGADTQYF
TRBV7-9,NA,NA,TRBJ1-1,TGTGCCAGCAGCGGCATGGTTTCGACTGAAGCTTTCTTT,CASSGMVSTEAFF
TRBV6-5,NA,NA,TRBJ1-1,TGTGCCAGCCAAACAGAGGTTGGCATGAACACTGAAGCTTTCTTT,CASQTEVGMNTEAFF
TRBV18,TRBD1,NA,TRBJ1-6,TGTGCCAGCTCACCAACTGGGTCAGGGGGCGAGGGTTCACCCCTCCACTTT,CASSPTGSGGEGSPLHF
TRBV24-1,NA,NA,TRBJ1-4,TGTGCCACCAGTCTCCGGGGGTCAGAAAAACTGTTTTTT,CATSLRGSEKLFF
TRBV7-3,TRBD1,NA,TRBJ1-1,TGTGCCAGCAGCTCGGGACAGGGAACCAACACTGAAGCTTTCTTT,CASSSGQGTNTEAFF
TRBV27,NA,NA,TRBJ2-3,TGTGCCAGCAGTTCCACAGGGAGAGGGACAGATACGCAGTATTTT,CASSSTGRGTDTQYF
TRBV11-2,NA,NA,TRBJ2-7,TGTGCCAGCAGTTCTCAGGGTTTCGAGCAGTACTTC,CASSSQGFEQYF
TRBV29-1,TRBD1,NA,TRBJ2-2,TGCAGCGTTGGGGGACAGGGGGCCGGGGAGCTGTTTTTT,CSVGGQGAGELFF
TRBV19,NA,NA,TRBJ1-2,TGTGCCAGTTGGACTAACTATGGCTACACCTTC,CASWTNYGYTF
TRBV6-5,NA,NA,TRBJ1-3,TGTGCCAGCAGTTACTCGAAGGTTTTCCGGGGAAACACCATATATTTT,CASSYSKVFRGNTIYF
TRBV5-1,NA,few,TRBJ2-3,TGCGCCAGCAGCGAGGGGGTAAGCACAGATACGCAGTATTTT,CASSEGVSTDTQYF
TRBV5-6,NA,NA,TRBJ1-2,TGTGCCAGCAGCCTCCGGGAGGGACAAGGCTACACCTTC,CASSLREGQGYTF
TRBV5-4,NA,NA,TRBJ1-1,TGTGCCAGCAGCGGGCGGGGCAGGGGCCCGTTGGGAGGCACTGAAGCTTTCTTT,CASSGRGRGPLGGTEAFF
TRBV7-3,TRBD2,NA,TRBJ2-1,TGTGCCAGCAGCTCCCGGGTACTAGCGGAGGGATACAATGAGCAGTTCTTC,CASSSRVLAEGYNEQFF
TRBV6-5,TRBD2,NA,TRBJ2-1,TGTGCCAGCAGTTTAGCGGGGGGGCCTTACAATGAGCAGTTCTTC,CASSLAGGPYNEQFF
TRBV18,NA,NA,TRBJ1-4,TGTGCCAGCTCACCACCGATGGGTGGTGAAAAACTGTTTTTT,CASSPPMGGEKLFF
TRBV6-5,NA,NA,TRBJ1-4,TGTGCCAGCAGCCAGGGACACGGATACGAAAAACTGTTTTTT,CASSQGHGYEKLFF
TRBV11-3,TRBD1,NA,TRBJ1-2,TGTGCCAGCAGCGTGGACAGGGGCTATGGCTACACCTTC,CASSVDRGYGYTF
TRBV2,TRBD1,NA,TRBJ1-1,TGTGCCAGACAAACAGGGGTGAACACTGAAGCTTTCTTT,CARQTGVNTEAFF
TRBV19,TRBD1,NA,TRBJ2-7,TGTGCCCGAACACCCCAGGGGGTCCGCTACGAGCAGTACTTC,CARTPQGVRYEQYF
TRBV6-1,TRBD1,NA,TRBJ1-5,TGTGCCAGCAGGGAAACCGGGACAGGGCGCAATCAGCCCCAGCATTTT,CASRETGTGRNQPQHF
TRBV28,NA,NA,TRBJ2-7,TGTGCCAGCACCTTCCGGGGTCCCACCTACGAGCAGTACTTC,CASTFRGPTYEQYF
TRBV5-1,NA,NA,TRBJ1-5,TGCGCCAGCAGCTTGGGGGTAGGGATGAATCAGCCCCAGCATTTT,CASSLGVGMNQPQHF
TRBV19,TRBD1,NA,TRBJ2-7,TGTGCCAGTAGTACCTGGGACAGTTCCTACGAGCAGTACTTC,CASSTWDSSYEQYF
TRBV6-4,NA,NA,TRBJ2-3,TGTGCCAGCAGTGACAGGCCAACTAGCACAGATACGCAGTATTTT,CASSDRPTSTDTQYF
TRBV3-1/TRBV3-2,TRBD1,NA,TRBJ1-3,TGTGCCAGCAGCCCAGGATCCGGGACAGGAAGAAACACCATATATTTT,CASSPGSGTGRNTIYF
TRBV5-6,NA,NA,TRBJ1-1,TGTGCCAGCAGCTTCAGGGCGGGTACTGAAGCTTTCTTT,CASSFRAGTEAFF
TRBV10-1,TRBD1,NA,TRBJ2-2,TGCGCCAGCAGTGCGACTCCCGGGACAGACACCGGGGAGCTGTTTTTT,CASSATPGTDTGELFF
TRBV10-2,NA,NA,TRBJ2-7,TGCGCCAGGCCCTCTATCGCTGGCTACGAGCAGTACTTC,CARPSIAGYEQYF
TRBV5-1,NA,NA,TRBJ1-2,TGCGCCAGCAGTTCTGGACTACCCGGGGGTGGCTACACCTTC,CASSSGLPGGGYTF
TRBV5-6,TRBD2,NA,TRBJ2-4,TGTGCCAGCAGCCTCCGACTAGCGGGAGGCCCGGGACTATTTCAGTACTTC,CASSLRLAGGPGLFQYF
TRBV5-1,TRBD1,NA,TRBJ1-2,TGCGCCAGCAGCGACCGACAGGGAGGGGGTAACTATGGCTACACCTTC,CASSDRQGGGNYGYTF
TRBV9,TRBD2,once,TRBJ2-3,TGTGCCAGCAGCGTAGGGGCGGGAGGGACAGATACGCAGTATTTT,CASSVGAGGTDTQYF
TRBV5-1,TRBD1,NA,TRBJ1-1,TGCGCCAGCAGCTTAAGTTCCGGGACAGATGACGCTTTCTTT,CASSLSSGTDDAFF
TRBV9,NA,NA,TRBJ2-7,TGTGCCAGCAGCGGAGCAGGAACGGGCGAGCAGTACTTC,CASSGAGTGEQYF
TRBV27,NA,few,TRBJ1-5,TGTGCCAGCAGCTCGACCAGGGGCGACCAGCCCCAGCATTTT,CASSSTRGDQPQHF
TRBV15,NA,NA,TRBJ1-1,TGTGCCACCAGCAGAGATTATTTGGGGACTGAAGCTTTCTTT,CATSRDYLGTEAFF
TRBV5-8,NA,NA,TRBJ1-3,TGTGCCAGCAACCTGGGGGCGTCCTCTGGAAACACCATATATTTT,CASNLGASSGNTIYF
TRBV7-2,NA,NA,TRBJ1-1,TGTGCCAGCAGCTACGGTCGGACAGAAGCTTTCTTT,CASSYGRTEAFF
TRBV5-4,NA,once,TRBJ2-5,TGTGCCAGCAGCTTAGTGACTAGTGGGACCCAGTACTTC,CASSLVTSGTQYF
TRBV5-1,TRBD1,NA,TRBJ1-2,TGCGCCAGCAGCGCCATGGACAGGGGGACCTATGGCTACACCTTC,CASSAMDRGTYGYTF
TRBV28,NA,NA,TRBJ1-5,TGTGCCAGCGATGAGTTATCAGGACCGGATCAGCCCCAGCATTTT,CASDELSGPDQPQHF
TRBV18,TRBD1,NA,TRBJ1-6,TGTGCCAGCTCACCACAGGGACAGGGAGATTCACCCCTCCACTTT,CASSPQGQGDSPLHF
TRBV29-1,NA,once,TRBJ2-1,TGCAGCGTTGCCCCGGCCAGCTCCTACAATGAGCAGTTCTTC,CSVAPASSYNEQFF
TRBV11-3,TRBD1,NA,TRBJ1-4,TGTGCCAGCAGCCATGACAGGGGAACTAATGAAAAACTGTTTTTT,CASSHDRGTNEKLFF
TRBV27,NA,NA,TRBJ2-7,TGTGCCAGCTCGAACCCGCAGTTTGGTCTCTACGAGCAGTACTTC,CASSNPQFGLYEQYF